This TCR beta chain is drawn from a study of post-analysis software for immune sequencing data. Study context: Relapsing-remitting, secondary progressive and progressive-relapsing forms of multiple sclerosis all featured among disease courses. Study-wide results and limits: Significantly lower normalized Chao1 diversity was found in patients with multiple sclerosis relative to controls. Strong same-batch co-clustering of samples appeared with F measure clustering. Elevated frequency relative to controls characterized four or five TRBV segments in patients, TRBV5-6, TRBV5-1 and TRBV20-1 among them.

This clonotype showed up just a few times. Its antigen remains unknown. Trimming removed 1 base from V and 2 bases from J; junction bases left unmatched: 8. Germline V gene data show CDR1 as DFQATT and CDR2 as SNEGSKA (reference sequence). The CDR3 is 16 residues long. TCR beta cDNA libraries included unique molecular identifiers. A population of roughly 0.85 to 11 million T cells gave rise to around 530,000 cDNA molecules. In TCRdb, the PCR reads were re-called with MiXCR into one record per CDR3 protein. The sample holds about 760,000 distinct CDR3 sequences, around 27% seen once. The chain has TRBV20-1 and TRBJ2-3, with 8 positions matching TRBD2. The receptor was derived from a girl aged 10 to 17 with multiple sclerosis. The sample consisted of blood. CDR3 sequence: CSARGGAGGLTDTQYF. The CDR3 DNA reads TGCAGTGCTAGAGGTGGTGCGGGGGGCCTCACAGATACGCAGTATTTT.